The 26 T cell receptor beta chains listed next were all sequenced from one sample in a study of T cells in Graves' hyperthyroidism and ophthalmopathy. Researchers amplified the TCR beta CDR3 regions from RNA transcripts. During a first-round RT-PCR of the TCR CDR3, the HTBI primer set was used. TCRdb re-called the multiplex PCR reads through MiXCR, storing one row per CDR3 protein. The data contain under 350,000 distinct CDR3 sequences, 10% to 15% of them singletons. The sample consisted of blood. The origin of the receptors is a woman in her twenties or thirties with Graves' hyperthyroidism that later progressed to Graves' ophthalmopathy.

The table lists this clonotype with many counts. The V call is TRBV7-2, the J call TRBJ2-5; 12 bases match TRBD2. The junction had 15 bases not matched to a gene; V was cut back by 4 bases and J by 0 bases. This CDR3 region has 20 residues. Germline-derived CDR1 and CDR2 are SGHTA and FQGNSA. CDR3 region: CASSSRPQGLAGTYQETQYF. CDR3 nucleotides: TGTGCCAGCAGCTCCCGACCTCAAGGACTAGCGGGAACATACCAAGAGACCCAGTACTTC.

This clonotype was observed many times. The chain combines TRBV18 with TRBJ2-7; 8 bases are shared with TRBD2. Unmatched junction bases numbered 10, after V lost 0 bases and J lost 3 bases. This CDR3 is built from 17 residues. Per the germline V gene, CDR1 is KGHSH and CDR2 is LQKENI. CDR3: CASSPPPASGRYYEQYF. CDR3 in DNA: TGTGCCAGCTCACCACCCCCCGCTAGCGGGCGATACTACGAGCAGTACTTC.

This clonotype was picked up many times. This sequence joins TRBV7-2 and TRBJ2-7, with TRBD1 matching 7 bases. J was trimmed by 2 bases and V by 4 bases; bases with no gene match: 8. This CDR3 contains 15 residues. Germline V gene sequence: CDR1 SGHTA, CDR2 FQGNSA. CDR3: CASSYGDRAAYEQYF. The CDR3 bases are TGTGCCAGCAGCTATGGAGACAGGGCCGCCTACGAGCAGTACTTC.

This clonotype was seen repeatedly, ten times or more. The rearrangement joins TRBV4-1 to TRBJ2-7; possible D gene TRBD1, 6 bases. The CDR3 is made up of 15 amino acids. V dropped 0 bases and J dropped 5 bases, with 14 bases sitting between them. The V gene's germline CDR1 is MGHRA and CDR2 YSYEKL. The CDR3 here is CASSQDGQGTHEQYF. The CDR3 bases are TGCGCCAGCAGCCAAGACGGCCAGGGGACCCACGAGCAGTACTTC.

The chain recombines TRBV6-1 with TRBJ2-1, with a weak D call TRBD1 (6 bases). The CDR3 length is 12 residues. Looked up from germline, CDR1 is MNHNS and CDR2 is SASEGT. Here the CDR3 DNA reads TGTGCTTGCGGACAGTTCTACAATGAGCAGTTCTTC. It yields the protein CACGQFYNEQFF.

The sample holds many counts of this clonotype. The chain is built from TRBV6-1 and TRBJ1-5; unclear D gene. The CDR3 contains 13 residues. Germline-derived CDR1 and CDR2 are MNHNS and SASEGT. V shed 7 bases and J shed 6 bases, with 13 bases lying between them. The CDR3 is CASTPFGPQPQHF. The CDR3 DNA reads TGTGCCAGCACCCCGTTTGGGCCTCAGCCCCAGCATTTT.

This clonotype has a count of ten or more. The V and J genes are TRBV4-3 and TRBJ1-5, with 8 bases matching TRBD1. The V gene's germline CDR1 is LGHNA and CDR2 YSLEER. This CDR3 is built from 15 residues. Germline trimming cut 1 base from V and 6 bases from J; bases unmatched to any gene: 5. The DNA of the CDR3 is TGCGCCAGCAGCCAAGGACAGGGGCTCGGTCAGCCCCAGCATTTT. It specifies CASSQGQGLGQPQHF.

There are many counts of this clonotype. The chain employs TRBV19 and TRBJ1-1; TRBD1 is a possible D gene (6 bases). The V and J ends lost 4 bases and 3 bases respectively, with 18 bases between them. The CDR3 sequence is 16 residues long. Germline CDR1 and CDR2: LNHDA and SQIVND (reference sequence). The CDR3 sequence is CASSNMAGEGDTEAFF. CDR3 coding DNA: TGTGCCAGTAGTAATATGGCAGGGGAAGGGGACACTGAAGCTTTCTTT.

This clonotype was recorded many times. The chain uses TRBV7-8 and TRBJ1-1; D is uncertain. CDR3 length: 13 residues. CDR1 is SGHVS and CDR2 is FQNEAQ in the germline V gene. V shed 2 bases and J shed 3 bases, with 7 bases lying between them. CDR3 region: CASSLKVYTEAFF. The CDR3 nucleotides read TGTGCCAGCAGCTTAAAGGTATACACTGAAGCTTTCTTT.

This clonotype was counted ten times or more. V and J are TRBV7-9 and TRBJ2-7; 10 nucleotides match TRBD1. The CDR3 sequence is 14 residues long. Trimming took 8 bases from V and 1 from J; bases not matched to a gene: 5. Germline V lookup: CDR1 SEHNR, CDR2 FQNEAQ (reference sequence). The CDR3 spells CASLGTGDSYEQYF. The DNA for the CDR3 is TGTGCCAGCTTAGGGACAGGGGATTCCTACGAGCAGTACTTC.

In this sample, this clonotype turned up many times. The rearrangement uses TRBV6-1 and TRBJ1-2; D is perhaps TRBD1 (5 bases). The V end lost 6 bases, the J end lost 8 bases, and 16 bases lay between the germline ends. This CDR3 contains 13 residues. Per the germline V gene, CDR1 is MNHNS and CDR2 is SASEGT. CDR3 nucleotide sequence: TGTGCCAGCAGAGGTTCTTGGGGGGAAGGCTACACCTTC. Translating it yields CASRGSWGEGYTF.

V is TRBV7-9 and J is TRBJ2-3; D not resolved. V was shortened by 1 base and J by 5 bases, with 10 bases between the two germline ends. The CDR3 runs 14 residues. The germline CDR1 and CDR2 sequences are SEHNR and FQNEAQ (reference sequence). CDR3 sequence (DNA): TGTGCCAGCAGCTTAGTTGTGTCCCAAGATACGCAGTATTTT. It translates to CASSLVVSQDTQYF.

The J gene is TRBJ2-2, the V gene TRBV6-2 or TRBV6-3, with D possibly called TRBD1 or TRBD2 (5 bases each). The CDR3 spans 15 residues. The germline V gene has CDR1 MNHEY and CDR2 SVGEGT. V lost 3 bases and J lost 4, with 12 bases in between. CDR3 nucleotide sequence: TGTGCCAGCAGTTATCGAGGGACCGTCACCGGGGAGCTGTTTTTT. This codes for CASSYRGTVTGELFF.

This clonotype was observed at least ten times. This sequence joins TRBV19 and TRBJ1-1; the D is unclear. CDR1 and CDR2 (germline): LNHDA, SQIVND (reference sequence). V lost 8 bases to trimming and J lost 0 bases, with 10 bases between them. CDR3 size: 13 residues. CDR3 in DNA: TGTGCCAGTGGCGACACACTGAACACTGAAGCTTTCTTT. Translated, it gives CASGDTLNTEAFF.

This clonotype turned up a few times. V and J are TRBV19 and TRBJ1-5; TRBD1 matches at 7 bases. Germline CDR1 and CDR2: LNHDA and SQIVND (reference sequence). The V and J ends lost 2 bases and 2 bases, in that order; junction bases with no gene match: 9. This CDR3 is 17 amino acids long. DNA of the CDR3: TGTGCCAGTAGTATATACAGGGGAGGTGTGGGCAATCAGCCCCAGCATTTT. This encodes CASSIYRGGVGNQPQHF. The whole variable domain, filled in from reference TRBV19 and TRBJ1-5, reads DGGITQSPKYLFRKEGQNVTLSCEQNLNHDAMYWYRQDPGQGLRLIYYSQIVNDFQKGDIAEGYSVSREKKESFPLTVTSAQKNPTAFYLCASSIYRGGVGNQPQHFGDGTRLSIL.

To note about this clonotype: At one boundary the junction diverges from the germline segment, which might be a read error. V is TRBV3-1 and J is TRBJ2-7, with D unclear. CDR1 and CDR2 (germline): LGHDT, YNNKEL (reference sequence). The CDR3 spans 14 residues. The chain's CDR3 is CASGHDGRVGEQYF. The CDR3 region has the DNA TGTGCCAGCGGCCATGATGGCCGAGTAGGGGAGCAGTACTTC.

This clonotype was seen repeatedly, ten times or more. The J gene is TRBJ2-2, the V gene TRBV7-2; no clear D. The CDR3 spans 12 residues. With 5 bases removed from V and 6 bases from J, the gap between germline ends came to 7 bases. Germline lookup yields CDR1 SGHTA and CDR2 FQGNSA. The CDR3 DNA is TGTGCCAGCAGCCCCCTCGCCGGGGAGCTGTTTTTT. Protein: CASSPLAGELFF.

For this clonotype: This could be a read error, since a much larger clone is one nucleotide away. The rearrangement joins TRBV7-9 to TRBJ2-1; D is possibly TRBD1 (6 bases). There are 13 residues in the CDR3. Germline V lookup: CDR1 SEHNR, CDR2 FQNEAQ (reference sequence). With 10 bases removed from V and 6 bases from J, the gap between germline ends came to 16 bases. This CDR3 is CATRQAIGNEQFF. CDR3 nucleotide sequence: TGTGCCACCCGACAGGCAATTGGCAATGAGCAGTTCTTC.

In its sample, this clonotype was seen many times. DNA of the CDR3: TGTGCCAGCAGTGGCCCCCCGACAGGGGGCGAGCGGGATGGCTACACCTTC. Amino acid sequence: CASSGPPTGGERDGYTF. The chain links TRBV28 to TRBJ1-2; 10 positions agree with TRBD1. The V and J ends lost 5 bases and 6 bases, in that order; junction bases with no gene match: 15. Per the germline V gene, CDR1 is MDHEN and CDR2 is SYDVKM. The CDR3 spans 17 residues.

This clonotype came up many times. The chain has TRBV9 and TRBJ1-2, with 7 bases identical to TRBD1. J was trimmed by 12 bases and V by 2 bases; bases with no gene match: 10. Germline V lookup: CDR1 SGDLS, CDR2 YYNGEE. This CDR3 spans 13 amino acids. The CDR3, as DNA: TGTGCCAGCAGCGTGGGCCCCGACAGGGATAACACCTTC. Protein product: CASSVGPDRDNTF. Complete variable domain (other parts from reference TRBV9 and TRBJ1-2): DSGVTQTPKHLITATGQRVTLRCSPRSGDLSVYWYQQSLDQGLQFLIQYYNGEERAKGNILERFSAQQFPDLHSELNLSSLELGDSALYFCASSVGPDRDNTFGSGTRLTVV.

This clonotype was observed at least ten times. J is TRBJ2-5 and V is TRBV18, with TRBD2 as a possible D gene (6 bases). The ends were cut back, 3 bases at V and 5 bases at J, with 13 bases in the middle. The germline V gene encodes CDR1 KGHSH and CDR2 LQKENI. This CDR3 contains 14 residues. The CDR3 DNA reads TGTGCCAGCTCACCGGAGGGACGTTGGGAGACCCAGTACTTC. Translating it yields CASSPEGRWETQYF.

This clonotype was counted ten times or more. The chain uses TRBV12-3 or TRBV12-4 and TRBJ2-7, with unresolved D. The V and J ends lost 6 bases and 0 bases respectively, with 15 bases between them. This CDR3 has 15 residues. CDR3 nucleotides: TGTGCCAGCAGCCTCAGCATTGATAGCTCCTACGAGCAGTACTTC. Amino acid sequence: CASSLSIDSSYEQYF.

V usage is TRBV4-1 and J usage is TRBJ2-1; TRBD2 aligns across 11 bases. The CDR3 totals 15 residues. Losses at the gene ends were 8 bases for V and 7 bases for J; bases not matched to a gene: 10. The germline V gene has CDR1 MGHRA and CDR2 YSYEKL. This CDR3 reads CASRRTSGSRNEQFF. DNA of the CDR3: TGCGCCAGCCGACGCACTAGCGGGAGTAGAAATGAGCAGTTCTTC.

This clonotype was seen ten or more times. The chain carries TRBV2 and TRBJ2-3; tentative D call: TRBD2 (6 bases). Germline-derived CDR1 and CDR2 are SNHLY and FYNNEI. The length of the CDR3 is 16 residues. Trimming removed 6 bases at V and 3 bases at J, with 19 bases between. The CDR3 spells CASSAESSGLTDTQYF. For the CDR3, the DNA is TGTGCCAGCAGCGCGGAGAGTAGCGGCCTTACAGATACGCAGTATTTT.

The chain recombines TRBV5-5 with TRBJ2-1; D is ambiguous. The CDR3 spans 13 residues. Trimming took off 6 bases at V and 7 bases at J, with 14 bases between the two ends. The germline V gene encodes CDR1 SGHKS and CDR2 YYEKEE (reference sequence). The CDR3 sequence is CASIQVADNEQFF. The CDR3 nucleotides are TGTGCCAGCATTCAGGTGGCGGATAATGAGCAGTTCTTC.

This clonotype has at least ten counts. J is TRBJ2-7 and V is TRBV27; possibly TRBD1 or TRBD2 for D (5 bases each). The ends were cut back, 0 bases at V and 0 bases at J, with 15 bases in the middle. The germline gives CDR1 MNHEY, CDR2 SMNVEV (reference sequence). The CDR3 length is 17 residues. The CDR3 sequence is CASSLSPGTASSYEQYF. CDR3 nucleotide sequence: TGTGCCAGCAGTTTATCACCCGGGACGGCGAGCTCCTACGAGCAGTACTTC.